This TCR beta chain was found in a study of OX40 agonist ivuxolimab in advanced cancers. Study in general: The patients received agonistic anti-OX40 (CD134) antibody ivuxolimab. Earlier treatment with anti-PD-1, anti-PD-L1 or anti-CTLA-4 was permitted, and roughly 42% had received some. Findings of the study overall: The authors also found low normalized T-cell clonal expansion in some nonresponders.

Sequencing used immunoSEQ multiplex PCR; TCRdb keeps in-frame clones, though not all of them. Among tens of thousands of clones listed, 70% to 85% were seen once. Turning to this clone: Its antigen is unidentified.

V was trimmed by 2 bases and J by 4 bases, leaving 13 bases between them. The germline V gene encodes CDR1 SGHNT and CDR2 YYREEE (reference sequence). The CDR3 is made up of 15 amino acids. The TCR sequence derives from an adult with an advanced solid tumor such as melanoma, head and neck, liver or kidney cancer. This sample comprised CD4+ or CD8+ T cells sorted from blood, obtained in a trial of the OX40 agonist ivuxolimab. This rearrangement joins TRBV5-4 to TRBJ2-1; weak D call: TRBD1 (6 bases). CDR3 sequence (DNA): TGTGCCAGCAGCTTCGACAGGTCTGGATACAATGAGCAGTTCTTC. Residues: CASSFDRSGYNEQFF.